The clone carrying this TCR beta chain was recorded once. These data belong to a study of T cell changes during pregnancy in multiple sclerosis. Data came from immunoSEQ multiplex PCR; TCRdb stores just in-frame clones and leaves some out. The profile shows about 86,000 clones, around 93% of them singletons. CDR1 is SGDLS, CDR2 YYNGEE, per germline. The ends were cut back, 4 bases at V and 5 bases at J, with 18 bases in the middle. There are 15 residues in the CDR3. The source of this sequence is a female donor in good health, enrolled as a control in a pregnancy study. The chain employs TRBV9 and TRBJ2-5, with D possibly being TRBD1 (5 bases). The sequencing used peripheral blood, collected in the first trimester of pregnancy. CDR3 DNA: TGTGCCAGCAGCCCCATCCCCAACAGGATGGAGACCCAGTACTTC. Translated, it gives CASSPIPNRMETQYF.